These T cell receptor beta chains were read from a single sample in a study of cytomegalovirus exposure and HLA in healthy donors. Profiled with immunoSEQ multiplex PCR; TCRdb holds only in-frame clones, not every one. The sample has about 130,000 clones, about 80% seen once. The sequencing input was PBMCs. The receptor set was obtained from a woman in her fifties or sixties in good health and CMV-seronegative. Both conserved end residues are part of each CDR3. The D gene is left open where the match is weak. Part of the rows lack a size; the others show once, few, many or a class for expanded clones.

j_call clone_size d_call v_call cdr3_aa cdr3_nt
TRBJ1-2 few TRBD1 TRBV5-6 CASSLGVLQGDYGYTF TGTGCCAGCAGCTTGGGGGTTTTGCAGGGGGACTATGGCTACACCTTC
TRBJ1-1 - - TRBV5-1 CASSLGGRGWHTEAFF TGCGCCAGCAGCTTGGGGGGTCGGGGTTGGCACACTGAAGCTTTCTTT
TRBJ1-1 once - TRBV5-4 CASSLKGPRAEAFF TGTGCCAGCAGCTTGAAGGGGCCGCGCGCTGAAGCTTTCTTT
TRBJ2-1 once TRBD2 TRBV30 CAWSVPRTSYNEQFF TGTGCCTGGAGTGTACCGCGGACTAGCTACAATGAGCAGTTCTTC
TRBJ2-1 - - TRBV30 CAWSVGASSDNEQFF TGTGCCTGGAGTGTAGGCGCTAGCAGTGACAATGAGCAGTTCTTC
TRBJ2-7 - - TRBV29-1 CSVVHSYEQYF TGCAGCGTTGTACACTCCTACGAGCAGTACTTC
TRBJ2-5 - TRBD2 TRBV5-1 CASSSNPRLSGGQETQYF TGCGCCAGCAGCTCAAACCCTCGACTAAGCGGGGGGCAAGAGACCCAGTACTTC
TRBJ2-3 - TRBD1 TRBV6-1 CASSSHRGADTQYF TGTGCCAGCAGTTCTCACAGGGGGGCAGATACGCAGTATTTT
TRBJ2-1 - - TRBV19 CASKSGVPSSYNEQFF TGTGCCAGTAAGTCCGGAGTTCCGAGCTCCTACAATGAGCAGTTCTTC
TRBJ2-7 few TRBD2 TRBV4-3 CASSQRAGSSYEQYF TGCGCCAGCAGCCAACGAGCGGGGAGCTCCTACGAGCAGTACTTC
TRBJ2-2 - TRBD1 TRBV25-1 CASSPTLFGGTGTGELFF TGTGCCAGCAGCCCAACATTATTTGGCGGGACAGGAACGGGGGAGCTGTTTTTT
TRBJ2-3 - TRBD1 TRBV19 CASSIEQGAGKTTDTQYF TGTGCCAGTAGTATAGAACAGGGGGCGGGCAAGACCACAGATACGCAGTATTTT
TRBJ2-1 - TRBD2 TRBV28 CASSSSSGPYNEQFF TGTGCCAGCAGTTCCTCTAGCGGACCCTACAATGAGCAGTTCTTC
TRBJ2-1 few TRBD1 TRBV7-2 CASSLRPTGAAEQFF TGTGCCAGCAGCCTTCGACCTACAGGGGCGGCTGAGCAGTTCTTC
TRBJ1-1 - - TRBV4-2 CASSRYRENTEAFF TGTGCCAGCAGCCGATACAGGGAGAACACTGAAGCTTTCTTT
TRBJ1-4 - - TRBV4-3 CASSQDRVGEKLFF TGCGCCAGCAGCCAAGATCGGGTCGGCGAAAAACTGTTTTTT
TRBJ2-7 - - TRBV9 CASSVAVGRTYEQYF TGTGCCAGCAGCGTAGCAGTAGGGAGAACCTACGAGCAGTACTTC
TRBJ2-7 - TRBD1 TRBV30 CAWSVFFGTGSYEQYF TGTGCCTGGAGTGTATTCTTCGGGACAGGCTCCTACGAGCAGTACTTC
TRBJ1-1 - TRBD1 TRBV19 CASITTGGSEAFF TGTGCCAGCATAACGACAGGGGGATCTGAAGCTTTCTTT
TRBJ2-5 few - TRBV5-1 CASSGATLGTQYF TGCGCCAGCAGCGGGGCAACCTTAGGGACCCAGTACTTC
TRBJ1-1 once TRBD1 TRBV27 CASSLFQGGNTEAFF TGTGCCAGCAGTTTATTCCAGGGGGGAAACACTGAAGCTTTCTTT
TRBJ2-3 - - TRBV15 CATSSAMAGDSDTQYF TGTGCCACCAGCAGCGCAATGGCAGGGGATTCAGATACGCAGTATTTT
TRBJ1-1 - TRBD1 TRBV11-1 CASSPRDRGRAAFF TGTGCCAGCAGCCCCCGGGACAGGGGGCGCGCGGCTTTCTTT
TRBJ1-1 - TRBD1 TRBV25-1 CASSGTGTTEAFF TGTGCCAGCAGTGGGACAGGGACTACTGAAGCTTTCTTT
TRBJ1-4 - TRBD1 TRBV5-1 CASSLEAGGKKLFF TGCGCCAGCAGCTTGGAGGCAGGGGGGAAAAAACTGTTTTTT
TRBJ2-1 - - TRBV19 CASSIMGGSYNEQFF TGTGCCAGTAGTATAATGGGGGGCTCCTACAATGAGCAGTTCTTC
TRBJ2-3 - TRBD2 TRBV6-4 CASSASGRTDTQYF TGTGCCAGCAGCGCTAGCGGGAGGACAGATACGCAGTATTTT
TRBJ2-3 - TRBD2 TRBV7-9 CASSLSGRVDTQYF TGTGCCAGCAGCTTATCCGGGAGGGTGGATACGCAGTATTTT
TRBJ2-3 - TRBD2 TRBV9 CASSVDPGGITDTQYF TGTGCCAGCAGCGTAGATCCGGGGGGGATCACAGATACGCAGTATTTT
TRBJ2-3 - TRBD2 TRBV27 CASSFPIAGGRADTQYF TGTGCCAGCAGTTTCCCGATAGCGGGAGGAAGGGCAGATACGCAGTATTTT
TRBJ2-5 - - TRBV6-1 CASSEPVLAVKETQYF TGTGCCAGCAGTGAACCAGTCCTCGCAGTTAAAGAGACCCAGTACTTC
TRBJ2-5 - TRBD2 TRBV7-9 CASTIDSLAGGPKETQYF TGTGCCAGCACAATAGACAGTCTAGCGGGAGGGCCTAAAGAGACCCAGTACTTC
TRBJ2-7 - - TRBV10-2 CASKGFTYEQYF TGCGCCAGCAAGGGGTTCACCTACGAGCAGTACTTC
TRBJ2-7 - - TRBV27 CASSRTGSSYEQYF TGTGCCAGCAGTCGCACAGGGAGCTCCTACGAGCAGTACTTC
TRBJ1-2 - TRBD1 TRBV29-1 CSVETGGIGGYTF TGCAGCGTTGAGACAGGGGGCATTGGTGGCTACACCTTC
TRBJ2-1 - TRBD2 TRBV9 CASSKGLAASSYNEQFF TGTGCCAGCAGCAAGGGACTAGCGGCAAGCTCCTACAATGAGCAGTTCTTC
TRBJ2-3 - - TRBV15 CATSREGEGVADTQYF TGTGCCACCAGCAGAGAGGGTGAGGGGGTGGCAGATACGCAGTATTTT
TRBJ2-7 - TRBD2 TRBV5-1 CASSLGAGAYEQYF TGCGCCAGCAGCTTGGGGGCGGGAGCCTACGAGCAGTACTTC
TRBJ2-7 - TRBD2 TRBV4-3 CASSQNPGLSSYEQYF TGCGCCAGCAGCCAAAATCCGGGACTAAGCTCCTACGAGCAGTACTTC
TRBJ2-3 - TRBD2 TRBV5-1 CASSLGLAGRADTQYF TGCGCCAGCAGCTTGGGGCTAGCGGGACGGGCAGATACGCAGTATTTT
TRBJ2-6 few TRBD2 TRBV5-6 CASSWGGAGANVLTF TGTGCCAGCAGCTGGGGGGGGGCTGGGGCCAACGTCCTGACTTTC
TRBJ1-1 - TRBD1 TRBV28 CASSLDRVRTEAFF TGTGCCAGCAGTCTTGACAGGGTGAGGACTGAAGCTTTCTTT
TRBJ1-1 - - TRBV5-1 CASSSTPGSREAFF TGCGCCAGCAGCTCGACACCCGGGAGTAGGGAAGCTTTCTTT
TRBJ2-3 once - TRBV9 CASSPGPRGDTQYF TGTGCCAGCAGCCCGGGCCCTAGGGGAGATACGCAGTATTTT
TRBJ1-4 - - TRBV7-2 CASSLEQGPNEKLFF TGTGCCAGCAGCTTAGAACAGGGCCCTAATGAAAAACTGTTTTTT
TRBJ2-2 - - TRBV6-5 CASSYLENTGELFF TGTGCCAGCAGTTACTTAGAAAACACCGGGGAGCTGTTTTTT
TRBJ2-7 - TRBD2 TRBV7-9 CASTLVAGGMAEQYF TGTGCCAGCACCCTCGTCGCGGGAGGTATGGCCGAGCAGTACTTC
TRBJ2-2 - TRBD1 TRBV7-2 CASSSRTGLPGELFF TGTGCCAGCAGCTCCCGGACAGGGCTCCCCGGGGAGCTGTTTTTT
TRBJ1-5 - - TRBV28 CASSQGLGQPQHF TGTGCCAGCAGTCAGGGATTGGGGCAGCCCCAGCATTTT
TRBJ2-3 once TRBD1 TRBV7-9 CASSDRDRGGADTQYF TGTGCCAGCAGCGACCGGGACAGGGGAGGCGCAGATACGCAGTATTTT
TRBJ1-2 - TRBD1 TRBV28 CASSMTGGASRGYTF TGTGCCAGCAGTATGACAGGGGGAGCCTCTAGAGGCTACACCTTC
TRBJ1-2 - TRBD1 TRBV29-1 CSVGTGVRLNGYTF TGCAGCGTTGGGACAGGGGTTCGTCTCAATGGCTACACCTTC
TRBJ1-2 - - TRBV6-5 CASSYQGQRIYGYTF TGTGCCAGCAGTTACCAAGGACAGAGGATCTATGGCTACACCTTC
TRBJ2-1 - TRBD2 TRBV6-4 CASRPGLAGGEQFF TGTGCCAGCAGGCCGGGACTAGCGGGAGGGGAGCAGTTCTTC
TRBJ1-5 few TRBD1 TRBV6-5 CASSRQGSQPQHF TGTGCCAGCAGTCGACAGGGTAGCCAGCCCCAGCATTTT